What follows describes a single T cell receptor beta chain. Its antigen is unknown. This entry comes from a study of vaccination and CD4 T cells after COVID-19. The Oncomine TCR Beta short-read assay generated sequence data from the DNA of cultured CD4+ T cells. TCRdb independently ran MiXCR on the PCR reads; one entry per CDR3 protein. The top ten hold about 39% of the sample, which has 7,500 to 10,000 distinct CDR3 sequences, around 67% seen once. Treatment defined: roughly 10-day PBMC culture with coronavirus spike peptide pools or control peptides (ViraFEST assay). The length of the CDR3 is 15 residues. Trimming removed 2 bases from V and 2 bases from J; junction bases left unmatched: 3. Germline loops: CDR1 ENHRY, CDR2 SYGVKD.

This clonotype was obtained from a human donor who had recovered from COVID-19. The sequencing input was CD4+ T cells from blood, cultured in vitro. The chain combines TRBV10-3 with TRBJ1-3; 7 nucleotides line up with TRBD1. The CDR3 region is CAISETTGAGNTIYF. The CDR3 region has the DNA TGTGCCATCAGTGAGACCACAGGGGCTGGAAACACCATATATTTT.